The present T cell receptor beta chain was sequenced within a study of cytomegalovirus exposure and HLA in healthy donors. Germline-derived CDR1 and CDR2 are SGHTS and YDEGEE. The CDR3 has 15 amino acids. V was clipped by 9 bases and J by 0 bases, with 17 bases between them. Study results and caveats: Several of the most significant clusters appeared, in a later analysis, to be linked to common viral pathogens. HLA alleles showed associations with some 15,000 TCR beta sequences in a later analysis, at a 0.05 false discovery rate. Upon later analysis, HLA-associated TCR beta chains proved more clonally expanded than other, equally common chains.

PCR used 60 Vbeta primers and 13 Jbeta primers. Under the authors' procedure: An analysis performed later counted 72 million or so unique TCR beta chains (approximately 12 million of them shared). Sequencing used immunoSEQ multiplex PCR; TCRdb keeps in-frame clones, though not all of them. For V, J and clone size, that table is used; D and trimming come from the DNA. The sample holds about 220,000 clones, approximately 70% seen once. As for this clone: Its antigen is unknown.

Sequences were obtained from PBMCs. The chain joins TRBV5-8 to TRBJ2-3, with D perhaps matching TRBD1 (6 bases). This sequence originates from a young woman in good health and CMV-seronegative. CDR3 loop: CAMPIRQASTDTQYF. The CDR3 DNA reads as TGTGCCATGCCCATCAGACAGGCTAGCACAGATACGCAGTATTTT.